One and the same sample provided the 13 T cell receptor beta chains below, sequenced in a study of T cell repertoires in cytomegalovirus infection. TCRdb independently ran MiXCR on the reads; one entry per CDR3 protein. The data show hundreds of thousands of distinct CDR3 sequences, around 18% seen once. Material: PBMCs. The receptor source for this set is a human donor in good health (CMV status not recorded). Some clones in this sample may be carry-over from other donors' samples.

This clonotype has more than one count but fewer than ten. This chain joins TRBV19 and TRBJ1-2; D gene unclear. The CDR3 sequence is 15 residues long. Germline CDR1 and CDR2: LNHDA and SQIVND (reference sequence). The V and J ends lost 5 bases and 4 bases respectively, with 17 bases between them. The CDR3 sequence: CASSPIVAVSYGYTF. The CDR3 nucleotides read TGTGCCAGTAGTCCTATAGTCGCGGTATCCTATGGCTACACCTTC.

The chain is built from TRBV11-2 and TRBJ1-2; D gene unclear. The germline V gene has CDR1 SGHAT and CDR2 FQNNGV. The CDR3 extends over 14 amino acids. Trimming removed 2 bases at V and 4 bases at J, with 11 bases between. The CDR3 sequence: CASSLREGSYGYTF. The CDR3, as DNA: TGTGCCAGCAGCTTACGGGAAGGTTCCTATGGCTACACCTTC.

This clonotype was observed a handful of times. This chain links TRBV5-4 with TRBJ1-2; TRBD1 matches 9 bases. Germline assignment: CDR1 SGHNT and CDR2 YYREEE (reference sequence). The CDR3 sequence is 17 residues long. Losses at the gene ends were 1 base for V and 3 bases for J; bases not matched to a gene: 10. The CDR3 here is CASSLPPGQGIDYGYTF. DNA for the CDR3: TGTGCCAGCAGCTTGCCTCCGGGACAGGGAATTGACTATGGCTACACCTTC.

This rearrangement joins TRBV12-3 or TRBV12-4 to TRBJ2-1; 11 bases agree with TRBD2. Trimming removed 5 bases from V and 9 bases from J; junction bases left unmatched: 9. CDR3 length: 15 amino acids. DNA for the CDR3: TGTGCCAGCAGTCCTTTAGCGGGAGGGCCGGTTGAGCAGTTCTTC. It codes for CASSPLAGGPVEQFF.

A few counts support this clonotype. This sequence joins TRBV9 and TRBJ2-2; 7 nucleotides line up with TRBD1. The V segment lost 0 bases and the J segment 4 bases; nucleotides outside the gene matches: 6. CDR3 length: 16 residues. Looked up from germline, CDR1 is SGDLS and CDR2 is YYNGEE. CDR3 protein: CASSVVGGVSTGELFF. DNA for the CDR3: TGTGCCAGCAGCGTAGTAGGGGGCGTTAGCACCGGGGAGCTGTTTTTT. Drawing the rest from reference TRBV9 and TRBJ2-2, the complete variable domain is DSGVTQTPKHLITATGQRVTLRCSPRSGDLSVYWYQQSLDQGLQFLIQYYNGEERAKGNILERFSAQQFPDLHSELNLSSLELGDSALYFCASSVVGGVSTGELFFGEGSRLTVL.

The CDR3 DNA follows: TGTGCCAGCAGTGAAGACAGGGGGCTTGAGCAGTTCTTC. The encoded protein is CASSEDRGLEQFF. The V call is TRBV2, the J call TRBJ2-1, with 9 bases fitting TRBD1. Trimming cost V 1 base and J 9 bases; bases outside gene matches: 1. The V gene's germline CDR1 is SNHLY and CDR2 FYNNEI. This CDR3 spans 13 amino acids.

The chain combines TRBV20-1 with TRBJ2-7; TRBD1 matches at 7 bases. Germline CDR1 and CDR2: DFQATT and SNEGSKA (reference sequence). After removal of 2 bases from V and 3 bases from J, the junction contained 10 bases not matched to a gene. This CDR3 has 15 amino acids. The chain's CDR3 is CSARHPWTGNYEQYF. Here the CDR3 DNA reads TGCAGTGCTAGACACCCCTGGACAGGCAACTACGAGCAGTACTTC.

In its sample, this clonotype was seen a few times. The chain uses TRBV12-3 or TRBV12-4 and TRBJ1-3; no clear D gene. The CDR3 contains 15 residues. V shed 6 bases and J shed 0 bases, with 12 bases lying between them. The CDR3 sequence: CASRSPLRSGNTIYF. The CDR3 coding sequence is TGTGCCAGCAGAAGCCCCCTCCGCTCTGGAAACACCATATATTTT.

This clonotype was observed a few times. The genes are TRBV6-8 and TRBJ1-5, with D possibly matching TRBD1 (5 bases). The germline V gene has CDR1 MNHGY and CDR2 SAAAGT. Between the trimmed V and J ends, which lost 6 bases and 2 bases, there was a span of 23 bases. The CDR3 loop spans 18 amino acids. DNA of the CDR3: TGTGCCAGCAGACCGGGAGCCACCAGGGAGTTTGGCAATCAGCCCCAGCATTTT. This gives the protein CASRPGATREFGNQPQHF.

Ten or more counts support this clonotype. CDR3 sequence reads: CASSLALGQSDSPLHF. CDR3 nucleotides: TGTGCCAGCAGCTTAGCGCTGGGACAGTCTGATTCACCCCTCCACTTT. The rearrangement links TRBV7-2 to TRBJ1-6, with 7 bases identical to TRBD1. The CDR3 extends over 16 amino acids. In germline, CDR1 is SGHTA, CDR2 FQGNSA. V trimming: 0 bases; J trimming: 8 bases; junction bases outside the gene matches: 7.

About this clonotype itself: A read error is possible here, since a much larger clone lies one base away. Because it lacks the conserved phenylalanine or tryptophan at the end, this CDR3 is likely a read error. This chain links TRBV7-6 with TRBJ1-1; D possibly corresponds to TRBD1 (5 bases). The CDR3 has 13 amino acids. Germline V gene sequence: CDR1 SGHVS, CDR2 FNYEAQ. With 1 base removed from V and 11 bases from J, the gap between germline ends came to 14 bases. CDR3 DNA: TGTGCCAGCAGCTTAGGGGGGGGACTGAGGGCTTTCTCT. This translates into CASSLGGGLRAFS.

This clonotype was seen ten or more times. The rearrangement uses TRBV20-1 and TRBJ2-3, with 8 bases matching TRBD2. The V gene's germline CDR1 is DFQATT and CDR2 SNEGSKA (reference sequence). Losses at the gene ends were 6 bases for V and 2 bases for J; bases not matched to a gene: 10. The CDR3 loop spans 15 amino acids. In DNA, the CDR3 is TGCAGTGCCCAGCCTTTAGCGGGATCCACAGATACGCAGTATTTT. It codes for CSAQPLAGSTDTQYF.

This clonotype was seen a handful of times. V usage is TRBV12-3 or TRBV12-4 and J usage is TRBJ2-4; either TRBD1 or TRBD2 may fit D (5 bases each). The CDR3 runs to 13 residues. Trimming took 5 bases from V and 6 from J, leaving 11 bases between them. This CDR3 is CASSLIGTNIQYF. In DNA, the CDR3 is TGTGCCAGCAGTCTTATCGGGACAAACATTCAGTACTTC.